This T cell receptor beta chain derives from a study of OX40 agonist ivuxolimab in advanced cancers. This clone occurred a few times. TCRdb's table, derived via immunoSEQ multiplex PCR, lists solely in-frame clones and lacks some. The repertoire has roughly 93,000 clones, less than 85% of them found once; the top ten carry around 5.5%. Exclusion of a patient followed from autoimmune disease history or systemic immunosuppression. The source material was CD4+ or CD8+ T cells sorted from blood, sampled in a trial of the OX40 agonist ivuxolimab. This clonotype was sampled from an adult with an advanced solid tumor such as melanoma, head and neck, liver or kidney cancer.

The CDR3 sequence: CASSSPVGLAGGPYEQYF. CDR3 DNA: TGTGCCAGCAGCTCGCCTGTGGGACTAGCGGGAGGGCCTTACGAGCAGTACTTC. This chain connects TRBV5-6 to TRBJ2-7, with 16 bases matching TRBD2. Germline V gene lookup returns CDR1 SGHDT and CDR2 YYEEEE. The CDR3 contains 18 residues. V was clipped by 3 bases and J by 4 bases; unmatched bases: 10.